Included here is one TCR beta chain sequence, with context. The antigen remains unidentified. Using its own MiXCR run on the RT-PCR reads, TCRdb lists one record per CDR3 protein. The sample carries about 700,000 distinct CDR3 sequences, 11% to 15% recorded once. Per germline, CDR1 SGHRS and CDR2 YFSETQ. The V and J ends lost 4 bases and 2 bases, in that order; junction bases with no gene match: 4. CDR3 length: 14 residues. The data derive from a study of response to subunit inactivated influenza vaccine. Broader study findings: Researchers suggested that each seasonal influenza vaccination recruits few new T cells.

This TCR derives from a man in his fifties who received an inactivated influenza vaccine. V gene TRBV5-1 combines with J gene TRBJ2-5, with TRBD2 identical over 8 bases. Sequenced here: PBMCs from blood, sampled around 14 days before vaccination. CDR3 protein: CASSPAGAQETQYF. DNA for the CDR3: TGCGCCAGCAGCCCAGCGGGGGCTCAAGAGACCCAGTACTTC.